This T cell receptor beta chain was found in a study of identical twins. Study-level results: In monozygotic twins, models underestimated the sharing of out-of-frame TCR alpha.

Carrying unique molecular identifiers, the cDNA also gained a universal primer site through template switching. TCRdb re-called the 5' RACE reads through MiXCR, storing one row per CDR3 protein. The sample contains about 470,000 distinct CDR3 sequences, approximately 25% of which appear only once. The V gene end was trimmed by 2 bases and the J gene end by 0 bases; junction bases not matched to a gene: 13. The CDR3 is 20 residues long. Germline values: CDR1 SQVTM, CDR2 ANQGSEA. This clonotype showed up just a few times. Its antigen is unknown. The same sample was also used in a study of T cells expressing NK-cell markers. That report adds: In several experiments, sorting was restricted to alpha-beta TCR T cells by an anti-gamma-delta TCR antibody.

Material for sequencing was CD4+ T cells sorted from blood. This TCR was sampled from a woman aged 18 to 35 in good health. The chain combines TRBV29-1 with TRBJ2-6, with 10 bases matching TRBD1. Here the CDR3 DNA reads TGCAGCGTTGAAATGGGGACAGGGGACCATTCGGTCTCTGGGGCCAACGTCCTGACTTTC. Its translation is CSVEMGTGDHSVSGANVLTF.